These 12 T cell receptor beta chains were all obtained from the same sample, sequenced in a study of cytomegalovirus exposure and HLA in healthy donors. PCR employed 60 Vbeta and 13 Jbeta primers. Assay: immunoSEQ multiplex PCR; the TCRdb copy retains only in-frame clones and omits some. The sample has about 150,000 clones; less than 9.5% are singletons. The material sequenced was PBMCs. These receptor sequences come from a male donor in good health and CMV-seronegative.

The V call is TRBV15, the J call TRBJ1-4; tentative D call: TRBD1 (5 bases). CDR1 is LNHNV and CDR2 is YYDKDF in the germline V gene (reference sequence). V was clipped by 0 bases and J by 11 bases, with 16 bases between them. The CDR3 contains 15 residues. The CDR3 protein is CATSRDSGGAEKLFF. The CDR3 DNA follows: TGTGCCACCAGCAGAGATTCGGGGGGTGCGGAGAAACTGTTTTTT.

This rearrangement joins TRBV28 to TRBJ2-7; 9 bases are shared with TRBD2. Germline V gene lookup returns CDR1 MDHEN and CDR2 SYDVKM. This CDR3 is built from 14 residues. Germline trimming cut 4 bases from V and 4 bases from J; bases unmatched to any gene: 5. The CDR3 DNA is TGTGCCAGCAGTTCTAGCGGGGATACTTACGAGCAGTACTTC. Translating it yields CASSSSGDTYEQYF.

The chain employs TRBV19 and TRBJ1-5; the match to TRBD1 covers 7 bases. This CDR3 region has 16 residues. Unmatched junction bases numbered 7, after V lost 5 bases and J lost 0 bases. CDR1 is LNHDA and CDR2 is SQIVND in the germline V gene (reference sequence). The CDR3 sequence: CASSPRDRYSNQPQHF. As DNA, the CDR3 is TGTGCCAGTAGTCCTCGGGACAGATATAGCAATCAGCCCCAGCATTTT. Filled out from reference TRBV19 and TRBJ1-5, the complete variable domain reads DGGITQSPKYLFRKEGQNVTLSCEQNLNHDAMYWYRQDPGQGLRLIYYSQIVNDFQKGDIAEGYSVSREKKESFPLTVTSAQKNPTAFYLCASSPRDRYSNQPQHFGDGTRLSIL.

V is TRBV27 and J is TRBJ2-5, with 8 bases that match TRBD1. The CDR3 extends over 13 amino acids. The junction had 4 bases not matched to a gene; V was cut back by 5 bases and J by 5 bases. Germline lookup yields CDR1 MNHEY and CDR2 SMNVEV (reference sequence). The CDR3 loop is CASSAGGWETQYF. The CDR3 DNA is TGTGCCAGCAGTGCAGGGGGCTGGGAGACCCAGTACTTC.

A few counts support this clone. The CDR3 nucleotides read TGTGCCAGCAGCTTGTGGGAGACTGAAGCTTTCTTT. It codes for CASSLWETEAFF. V and J are TRBV5-6 and TRBJ1-1; no firm D call. With 1 base removed from V and 5 bases from J, the gap between germline ends came to 6 bases. Germline lookup yields CDR1 SGHDT and CDR2 YYEEEE. The CDR3 is made up of 12 amino acids.

This clone was counted only a few times. This CDR3 reads CASSRSLAGAYEQYF. The CDR3 nucleotides are TGCGCCAGCAGCCGGTCCCTAGCGGGAGCCTACGAGCAGTACTTC. The genes are TRBV4-1 and TRBJ2-7, with 10 bases lining up with TRBD2. This CDR3 comprises 15 residues. The V and J ends lost 4 bases and 2 bases, in that order; junction bases with no gene match: 5. In germline, CDR1 is MGHRA, CDR2 YSYEKL.

This clone was seen a handful of times. The rearrangement joins TRBV9 to TRBJ2-2; no firm D call. V dropped 0 bases and J dropped 1 base, with 7 bases sitting between them. Looked up from germline, CDR1 is SGDLS and CDR2 is YYNGEE. The CDR3 contains 15 residues. The CDR3 DNA reads TGTGCCAGCAGCGTAGCCGAGCAGAACACCGGGGAGCTGTTTTTT. Amino acids: CASSVAEQNTGELFF.

On this clone: Distinct nucleotide sequences in the sample also encode this CDR3. The V gene is TRBV5-1, the J gene TRBJ1-4; tentatively, D is TRBD1 (5 bases). The CDR3 has 14 amino acids. Trimming removed 0 bases at V and 4 bases at J, with 7 bases between. The germline CDR1 and CDR2 sequences are SGHRS and YFSETQ. CDR3 sequence reads: CASSLAGGNEKLFF. CDR3 bases: TGCGCCAGCAGCTTGGCGGGGGGTAATGAAAAACTGTTTTTT.

The chain joins TRBV7-2 to TRBJ1-4; 7 bases line up with TRBD1. CDR3 length equals 14 residues. Germline CDR1 and CDR2: SGHTA and FQGNSA. V gave up 3 bases and J gave up 6 bases; unmatched junction bases: 4. CDR3 in amino acids: CASSLAGTDEKLFF. As DNA, the CDR3 is TGTGCCAGCAGCTTGGCCGGGACAGATGAAAAACTGTTTTTT.

The gene calls are TRBV5-1 and TRBJ1-2, with 8 bases identical to TRBD1. The CDR3 extends over 15 amino acids. V trimming: 0 bases; J trimming: 10 bases; junction bases outside the gene matches: 11. CDR1 and CDR2 from the germline V gene are SGHRS and YFSETQ. The CDR3 protein is CASSLEGQGAVFYTF. CDR3 DNA sequence: TGCGCCAGCAGCTTGGAGGGGCAGGGGGCGGTTTTCTACACCTTC.

The J gene is TRBJ2-1, the V gene TRBV15, with D possibly matching TRBD2 (6 bases). Germline CDR1 and CDR2: LNHNV and YYDKDF (reference sequence). V was trimmed by 0 bases and J by 7 bases, leaving 19 bases between them. The CDR3 is 17 residues long. CDR3 residues: CATSRDVVTSWNNEQFF. The DNA for the CDR3 is TGTGCCACCAGCAGAGATGTGGTAACTAGCTGGAATAATGAGCAGTTCTTC.

The chain combines TRBV27 with TRBJ2-1; D unresolved. CDR3 length: 13 residues. Germline values: CDR1 MNHEY, CDR2 SMNVEV (reference sequence). Trimming pared 6 bases from V and 0 bases from J, leaving 6 bases between. The CDR3 loop reads CASRPSSYNEQFF. The CDR3 DNA sequence: TGTGCCAGCAGACCCAGCTCCTACAATGAGCAGTTCTTC.